This T cell receptor beta chain was retrieved from a study of identical twins. Study-wide findings and caveats: Potential partial confounding of zero-insertion analyses by invariant MAIT and iNKT cells was noted.

Each CDR3 protein is one row after TCRdb ran MiXCR on the 5' RACE reads. The table records 500,000 to 600,000 distinct CDR3 sequences, approximately 22% of them present only once. This clonotype has ten or more counts. The antigen remains undetermined. The sample also formed part of further work on T cells expressing NK-cell markers. This second study notes: Underlying the TCR beta repertoires were sorted CD3+CD56+NKG2C+, CD3+CD56+NKG2C- and CD3+CD56-NKG2C+ T cells. HCMV seropositivity marked seven of the eight sequenced donors; one was seronegative.

The material sequenced was CD4+ T cells sorted from blood. This sequence originates from a woman younger than 30 in good health.

CDR3 in DNA: TGCGCCAGCAGCTTGGACGTATTCACTGAAGCTTTCTTT. It translates to CASSLDVFTEAFF. The chain recombines TRBV5-1 with TRBJ1-1; D gene unclear. Trimming took 0 bases from V and 4 from J, leaving 7 bases between them. CDR1 and CDR2 (germline): SGHRS, YFSETQ. The CDR3 extends over 13 amino acids.